This is a list of T cell receptor beta chains from one sample in a study of OX40 agonist ivuxolimab in advanced cancers. The repertoire was sequenced with immunoSEQ multiplex PCR; TCRdb's copy has only in-frame clones and lacks some. The sample lists approximately 81,000 clones, 85% to 90% occurring once. Sequences were derived from CD4+ or CD8+ T cells sorted from blood, sampled in a trial of the OX40 agonist ivuxolimab. The origin of the receptors is an adult with an advanced solid tumor such as melanoma, head and neck, liver or kidney cancer. CDR3s include the opening cysteine and the closing phenylalanine or tryptophan.

>TRBJ2-7|TRBV21-1
CASSRGKVVAEQYF
>TRBJ2-1|TRBV18
CASSAGTGMNEQFF
>-|TRBV6-4
CASSDPQGPAYEQYF
>TRBJ2-7|TRBV7-9
CASSPPGVSYEQYF
>TRBJ2-7|TRBV7-3
CASSLRGGYEQYF
>TRBJ1-4|TRBV5-1
CASSPGQATNEKLFF
>TRBJ2-5|TRBV7-3
CASSLTPRETQYF
>TRBJ1-1|TRBV7-4
CASSLRGETNTEAFF
>TRBJ1-2|TRBV2
CARGNRDGRYGYTF
>TRBJ1-2|TRBV9
CASSAMGSTGNYGYTF
>TRBJ2-1|TRBV7-2
CASSMLSGYNEQFF
>TRBJ1-3|TRBV6-1
CASSEVGGTIYF
>TRBJ2-7|TRBV4-2
CASSQDMRGREQYF
>TRBJ1-3|TRBV6-5
CASIGTSGNTIYF
>TRBJ1-1|TRBV6-1
CASKRGDREDTEAFF
>TRBJ1-2|TRBV11-2
CASSAGQGLGYTF
>TRBJ2-3|TRBV9
CASSVVGANTDTQYF
>TRBJ2-7|TRBV19
CASSITGGYEQYF
>TRBJ1-1|TRBV11-2
CASSLASWDTEAFF
>TRBJ1-2|TRBV7-2
CASSFQGAWGYTF
>TRBJ1-4|TRBV18
CASSPAGTNEKLFF
>TRBJ2-7|TRBV7-3
CASGWDRGDNEQYF
>TRBJ2-3|TRBV6-5
CASSQYRDTQYF
>TRBJ2-1|TRBV15
CATSEYGRVWVNEQFF
>TRBJ1-1|TRBV20-1
CSALTNTEAFF
>TRBJ1-6|TRBV5-5
CASSLNSRGLDNSPLHF
>TRBJ1-3|TRBV9
CASSVVGQGVNTIYF
>TRBJ1-2|TRBV2
CASSEQVYGYTF
>TRBJ2-5|TRBV5-1
CASMVGTYQETQYF
>TRBJ1-2|TRBV28
CASTTPQGSVGYTF
>TRBJ2-2|TRBV6-4
CASSVSPRNTGELFF
>TRBJ1-5|TRBV19
CASKILGNQPQHF
>TRBJ2-2|TRBV5-6
CASSPMNTGELFF
>TRBJ2-5|TRBV5-5
CASNTGTGRQETQYF
>TRBJ1-4|TRBV4-3
CASSQPGRIDKLFF
>TRBJ1-1|TRBV7-9
CASSRLGGANTEAFF
>TRBJ1-3|TRBV6-1
CASSERNTIYF
>TRBJ2-7|TRBV7-9
CASSLTIYEQYF
>TRBJ1-5|TRBV7-2
CASSLIDNQPQHF
>TRBJ1-1|TRBV6-5
CASSSWDRLNTEAFF
>TRBJ1-2|TRBV29-1
CSVVEGSYGYTF
>TRBJ2-2|TRBV19
CASRQGANTGELFF
>TRBJ1-6|TRBV15
CATSRGGGNSPLHF